These 9 T cell receptor beta chains originate from one sample sequenced in a study of cytomegalovirus exposure and HLA in healthy donors. It was with 60 Vbeta and 13 Jbeta primers that the PCR ran. Assay used: immunoSEQ multiplex PCR; TCRdb lists only in-frame clones, some missing. The sample carries 150,000 to 200,000 clones, about 79% recorded once. Sequences were obtained from PBMCs. These receptors were collected from a woman aged 45-59 years in good health and CMV-seronegative.

The CDR3 is CASSSEPAGVTYEQYF. CDR3 bases: TGCGCCAGCAGCTCCGAACCAGCGGGAGTGACCTACGAGCAGTACTTC. The chain carries TRBV5-1 and TRBJ2-7; 8 bases fit TRBD2. CDR1 and CDR2 from the germline V gene are SGHRS and YFSETQ. This CDR3 contains 16 residues. Trimming at V came to 3 bases and at J to 2 bases, leaving 10 bases not matched to a gene.

The chain links TRBV4-3 to TRBJ2-1; 8 nucleotides agree with TRBD1. There are 17 residues in the CDR3. V was clipped by 1 base and J by 9 bases; unmatched bases: 14. Germline V lookup: CDR1 LGHNA, CDR2 YSLEER. The CDR3 spells CASSQGGKDREGSEQFF. The CDR3 bases are TGCGCCAGCAGCCAAGGGGGAAAGGACAGGGAAGGGAGTGAGCAGTTCTTC.

This chain uses TRBV19 with TRBJ1-5; D is uncertain. CDR1 is LNHDA, CDR2 SQIVND, per germline (reference sequence). V lost 10 bases, J lost 6 bases, and 16 bases lay in between. The CDR3 loop spans 13 amino acids. The CDR3 DNA is TGTGCCACCTACGGGAATCCAGGTCAGCCCCAGCATTTT. Translation: CATYGNPGQPQHF. Looking up the rest from reference TRBV19 and TRBJ1-5 gives the full variable domain: DGGITQSPKYLFRKEGQNVTLSCEQNLNHDAMYWYRQDPGQGLRLIYYSQIVNDFQKGDIAEGYSVSREKKESFPLTVTSAQKNPTAFYLCATYGNPGQPQHFGDGTRLSIL.

This chain connects TRBV7-2 to TRBJ2-4; 8 nucleotides match TRBD2. Trimming cost V 5 bases and J 7 bases; bases outside gene matches: 7. There are 14 residues in the CDR3. Germline-derived CDR1 and CDR2 are SGHTA and FQGNSA. CDR3 nucleotides: TGTGCCAGCAGCCCTCGGGGGGGATTGAACATTCAGTACTTC. Protein: CASSPRGGLNIQYF.

About this clone: Its ends do not fully match the called genes, so a read error is possible. Other DNA sequences in the sample encode the same CDR3. The chain joins TRBV5-4 to TRBJ2-2, with TRBD1 matching 10 bases. From germline, CDR1 is SGHNT and CDR2 YYREEE (reference sequence). CDR3 length: 17 amino acids. CDR3 protein: CASSPGPGQGNTGELFF. In nucleotides, the CDR3 is TGTGCCAGCAGCCCCGGGCCGGGACAGGGGAATACCGGGGAGCTGTTTTTC. Full variable domain (outside the CDR3, taken from reference TRBV5-4 and TRBJ2-2): ETGVTQSPTHLIKTRGQQVTLRCSSQSGHNTVSWYQQALGQGPQFIFQYYREEENGRGNFPPRFSGLQFPNYSSELNVNALELDDSALYLCASSPGPGQGNTGELFFGEGSRLTVL.

This rearrangement joins TRBV7-7 to TRBJ2-2, with 7 bases fitting TRBD2. Trimming took 4 bases from V and 5 from J; bases not matched to a gene: 10. The germline CDR1 and CDR2 sequences are SSHAT and FNYEAQ (reference sequence). The CDR3 runs 16 residues. The CDR3 region is CASSSLAGRETGELFF. The CDR3 DNA reads as TGTGCCAGCAGCTCTTTAGCAGGGAGGGAGACCGGGGAGCTGTTTTTT.

This sequence joins TRBV21-1 and TRBJ1-6. TRBV21-1 is described as a pseudogene. The CDR3 loop spans 17 amino acids. The CDR3 DNA follows: TGTGCCAGCAGCAAAGCCCTCCCGAGCTCCTATAATTCACCCCTCCACTTT. This gives the protein CASSKALPSSYNSPLHF.

V gene TRBV5-5 combines with J gene TRBJ2-7; 11 bases map to TRBD1. Trimming removed 3 bases from V and 1 base from J; junction bases left unmatched: 18. Germline V gene data show CDR1 as SGHKS and CDR2 as YYEKEE (reference sequence). The CDR3 totals 20 residues. The DNA for the CDR3 is TGTGCCAGCAGCTCAATGATCCGGACAGGGGGCTATGGGGTATCCTACGAGCAGTACTTC. The encoded protein is CASSSMIRTGGYGVSYEQYF. Combining the CDR3 with reference TRBV5-5 and TRBJ2-7 gives the whole variable domain DAGVTQSPTHLIKTRGQQVTLRCSPISGHKSVSWYQQVLGQGPQFIFQYYEKEERGRGNFPDRFSARQFPNYSSELNVNALLLGDSALYLCASSSMIRTGGYGVSYEQYFGPGTRLTVT.

A single count supports this clone. The chain combines TRBV15 with TRBJ2-2; D call uncertain. This CDR3 region has 13 residues. CDR1 is LNHNV and CDR2 is YYDKDF in the germline V gene (reference sequence). The V gene lost 1 base and the J gene lost 6 bases, with 6 bases spanning the gap. CDR3 residues: CATSRVPSGELFF. The CDR3 DNA is TGTGCCACCAGCAGAGTCCCCTCCGGGGAGCTGTTTTTT.